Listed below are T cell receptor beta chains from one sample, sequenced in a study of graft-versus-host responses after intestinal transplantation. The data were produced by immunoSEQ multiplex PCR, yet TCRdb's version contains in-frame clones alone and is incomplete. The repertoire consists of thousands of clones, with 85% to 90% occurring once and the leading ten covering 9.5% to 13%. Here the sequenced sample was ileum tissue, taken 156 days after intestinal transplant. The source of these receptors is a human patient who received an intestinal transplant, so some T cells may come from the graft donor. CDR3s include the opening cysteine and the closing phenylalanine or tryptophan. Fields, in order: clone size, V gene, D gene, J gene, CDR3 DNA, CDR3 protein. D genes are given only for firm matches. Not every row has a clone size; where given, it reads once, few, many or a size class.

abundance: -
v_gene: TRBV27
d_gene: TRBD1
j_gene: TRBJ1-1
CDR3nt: TGTGCCAGCAGTTTGAGTCGCAGGGGGCTTGTCGCTGAAGCTTTCTTT
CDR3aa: CASSLSRRGLVAEAFF

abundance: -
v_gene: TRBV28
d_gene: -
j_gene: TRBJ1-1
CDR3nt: TGTGCCAGCAGGTTCGGGAACACTGAAGCTTTCTTT
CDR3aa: CASRFGNTEAFF

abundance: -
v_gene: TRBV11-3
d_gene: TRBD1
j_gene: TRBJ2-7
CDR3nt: TGTGCCAGCAGCCGACCCGGGACAGCCTACGAGCAGTACTTC
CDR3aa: CASSRPGTAYEQYF

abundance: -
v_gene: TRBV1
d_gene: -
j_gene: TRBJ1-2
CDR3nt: TGCACCAGCACCGACAGGCCTGAACCCCGCGTCCCCCGCGGGAACTATGGCTACACCTTC
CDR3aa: CTSTDRPEPRVPRGNYGYTF

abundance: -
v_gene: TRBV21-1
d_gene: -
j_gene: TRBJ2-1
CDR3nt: TGTGCCAGCAGCAAAGGACCCACTAGCTCCTCCTACAATGAGCAGTTCTTC
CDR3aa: CASSKGPTSSSYNEQFF

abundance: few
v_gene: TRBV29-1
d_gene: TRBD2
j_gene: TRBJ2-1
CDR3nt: TGCAGCGTTGAATTCGAGCGGGGGTATGAGCAGTTCTTC
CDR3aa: CSVEFERGYEQFF

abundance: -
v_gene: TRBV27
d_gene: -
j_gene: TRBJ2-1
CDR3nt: TGTGCCAGCAGTTCCCTACTTGGAGAGAGGGAGCAGTTCTTC
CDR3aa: CASSSLLGEREQFF

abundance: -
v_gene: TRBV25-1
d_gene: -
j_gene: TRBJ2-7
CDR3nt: TGTGCCAGCAGTACCTTATTGCGGCTAGCGAACGGATATGGGGAGCAGTACTTC
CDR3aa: CASSTLLRLANGYGEQYF

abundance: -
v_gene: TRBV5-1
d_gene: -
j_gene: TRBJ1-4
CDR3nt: TGCGCCAGCAGGGCCGGACACTTGATCAATGAAAAACTGTTTTTT
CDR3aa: CASRAGHLINEKLFF

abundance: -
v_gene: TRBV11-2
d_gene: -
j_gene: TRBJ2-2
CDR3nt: TGTGCCAGCAGCACGAACACCGGGGAGCTGTTTTTT
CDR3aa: CASSTNTGELFF

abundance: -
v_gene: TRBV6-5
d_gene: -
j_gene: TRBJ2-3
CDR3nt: TGTGCCAGCACTCGAGGTGATACGCAGTATTTT
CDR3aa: CASTRGDTQYF

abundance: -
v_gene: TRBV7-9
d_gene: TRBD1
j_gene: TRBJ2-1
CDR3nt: TGTGCCAGCAGCGTTAGACAGGGGGAGTCCTACAATGAGCAGTTCTTC
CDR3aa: CASSVRQGESYNEQFF

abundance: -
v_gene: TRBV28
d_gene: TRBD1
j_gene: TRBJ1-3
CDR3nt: TGTGCCAGCAGGACAGGGCAGGGGGGGAACACCATATATTTT
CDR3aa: CASRTGQGGNTIYF

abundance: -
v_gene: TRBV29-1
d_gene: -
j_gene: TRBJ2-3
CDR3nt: TGCAGCGTTGAACGGGGGAACACAGATACGCAGTATTTT
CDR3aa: CSVERGNTDTQYF

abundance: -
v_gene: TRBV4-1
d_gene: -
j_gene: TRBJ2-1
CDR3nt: TGCGCCAGCAGCCCTCCGAGCGTAGTTGACTACAATGAGCAGTTCTTC
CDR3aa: CASSPPSVVDYNEQFF

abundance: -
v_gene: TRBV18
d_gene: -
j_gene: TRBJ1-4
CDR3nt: TGTGCCAGCTCACCAAATGGGCAGTTTAATGAAAAACTGTTTTTT
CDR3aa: CASSPNGQFNEKLFF

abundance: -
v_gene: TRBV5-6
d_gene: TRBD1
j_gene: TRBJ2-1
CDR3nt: TGTGCCAGCAGCGAAGGGACAGGGGGCGCCTACAATGAGCAGTTCTTC
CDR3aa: CASSEGTGGAYNEQFF

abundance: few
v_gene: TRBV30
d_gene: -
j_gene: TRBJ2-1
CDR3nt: TGTGCCTGGAGTGTTTTAGCTAGTTGGGATGAGCAGTTCTTC
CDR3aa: CAWSVLASWDEQFF

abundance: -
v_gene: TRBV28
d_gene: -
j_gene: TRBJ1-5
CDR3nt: TGTGCCAGCAGTTTAGCCGGGGCGTCTCAGCCCCAGCATTTT
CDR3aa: CASSLAGASQPQHF

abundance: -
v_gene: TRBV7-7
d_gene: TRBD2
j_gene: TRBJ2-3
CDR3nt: TGTGCCAGCAGCTACCCGGGATCGGGAGGGCCCGGGTCGGAAGATACGCAGTATTTT
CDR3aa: CASSYPGSGGPGSEDTQYF

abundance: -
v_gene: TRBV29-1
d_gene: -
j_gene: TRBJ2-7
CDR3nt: TGCAGCGTCCTGGGGCAGGGCTGCGAGCAGTACTTC
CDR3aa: CSVLGQGCEQYF

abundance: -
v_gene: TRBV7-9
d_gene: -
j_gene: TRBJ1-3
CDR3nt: TGTGCCACCGGTCTGCGGCTCTACACTGGAAACACCATATATTTT
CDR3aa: CATGLRLYTGNTIYF

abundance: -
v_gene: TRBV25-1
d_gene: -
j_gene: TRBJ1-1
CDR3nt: TGTGCCAGCAGTGAATCTGGGAGAATGAACACTGAAGCTTTCTTT
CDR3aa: CASSESGRMNTEAFF

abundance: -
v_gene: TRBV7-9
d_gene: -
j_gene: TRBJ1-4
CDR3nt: TGTGCCAGCAGCTTTAATGCGATGCTGAATGAAAAACTGTTTTTT
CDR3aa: CASSFNAMLNEKLFF

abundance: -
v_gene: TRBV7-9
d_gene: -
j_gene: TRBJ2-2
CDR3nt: TGTGCCAGCAGCCTCGACGAAACCGGGGAGCTGTTTTTT
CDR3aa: CASSLDETGELFF

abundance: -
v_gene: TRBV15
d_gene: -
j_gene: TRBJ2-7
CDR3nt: TGTGCCACCAGCAGAGTGGTGCAGGGAGGCGAGCGGTACTTC
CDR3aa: CATSRVVQGGERYF

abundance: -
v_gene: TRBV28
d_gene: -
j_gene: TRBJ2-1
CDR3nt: TGTGCCAGCAGCCCTACAGGGACCCACTACAATGAGCAGTTCTTC
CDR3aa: CASSPTGTHYNEQFF

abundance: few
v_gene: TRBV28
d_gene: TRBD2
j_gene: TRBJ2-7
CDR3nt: TGTGCCAGCAGTTCGGGACTAGCGGGGGGCTACGAGCAGTACTTC
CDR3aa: CASSSGLAGGYEQYF

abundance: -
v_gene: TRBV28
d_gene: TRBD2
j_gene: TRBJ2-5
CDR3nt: TGTGCCAGCGAGAGACTAGCGGGAACAGAGACCCAGTACTTC
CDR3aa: CASERLAGTETQYF

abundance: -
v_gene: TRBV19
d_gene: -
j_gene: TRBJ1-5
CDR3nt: TGTGCCAGTAGTATAGGACGGTTCAATCAGCCCCAGCATTTT
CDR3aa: CASSIGRFNQPQHF

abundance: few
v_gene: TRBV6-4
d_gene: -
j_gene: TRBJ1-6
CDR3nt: TGTGCCAGCAGTGAGGGGGCTAATTCACCCCTCCACTTT
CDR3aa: CASSEGANSPLHF

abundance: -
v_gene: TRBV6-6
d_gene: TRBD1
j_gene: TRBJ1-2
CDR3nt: TGTGCCAGCAGTTATTCTTCGGGGACAGGGGATGGCTACACCTTC
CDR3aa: CASSYSSGTGDGYTF

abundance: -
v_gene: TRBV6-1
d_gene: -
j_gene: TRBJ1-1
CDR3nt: TGTGCCAGCAGTGAGAAGAGGACTAACACTGAAGCTTTCTTT
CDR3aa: CASSEKRTNTEAFF

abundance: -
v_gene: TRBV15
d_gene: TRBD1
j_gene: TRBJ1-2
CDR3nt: TGTGCCACCAGCGCAGGGGGGGCCACCCAGGGTGGCTACACCTTC
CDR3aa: CATSAGGATQGGYTF

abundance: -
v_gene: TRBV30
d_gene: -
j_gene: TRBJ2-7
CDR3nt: TGTGCCTGGAGTGTGGCGGGCTACGAGCAGTACTTC
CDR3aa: CAWSVAGYEQYF

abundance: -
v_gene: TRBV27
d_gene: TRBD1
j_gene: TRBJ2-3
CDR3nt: TGTGCCAGCAGTTTACGGGACAGGGGGCAAGATACGCAGTATTTT
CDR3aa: CASSLRDRGQDTQYF

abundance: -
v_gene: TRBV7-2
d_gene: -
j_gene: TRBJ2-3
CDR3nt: TGTGCCAGCAGCTTAGATGTTTACACAGATACGCAGTATTTT
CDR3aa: CASSLDVYTDTQYF

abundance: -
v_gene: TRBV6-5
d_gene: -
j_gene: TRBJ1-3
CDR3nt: TGTGCCAGCAGTTACAAAGGGTCCTCTGGAAACACCATATATTTT
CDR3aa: CASSYKGSSGNTIYF

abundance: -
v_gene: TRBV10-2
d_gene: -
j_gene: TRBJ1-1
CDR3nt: TGCGCCAGCACCGGGGGGCATGGGGTCACTGAAGCTTTCTTT
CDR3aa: CASTGGHGVTEAFF

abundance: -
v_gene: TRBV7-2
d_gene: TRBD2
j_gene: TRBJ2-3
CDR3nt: TGTGCCAGCAGCTTAGAGAGACTAGCGGGGGGGCCACCAGATACGCAGTATTTT
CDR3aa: CASSLERLAGGPPDTQYF

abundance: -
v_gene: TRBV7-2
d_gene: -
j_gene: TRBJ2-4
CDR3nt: TGTGCCAGCAGTGGCCAGGGTAGGGGCATTCAGTACTTC
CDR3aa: CASSGQGRGIQYF

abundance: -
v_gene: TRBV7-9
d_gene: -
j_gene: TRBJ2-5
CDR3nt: TGTGCCAGCAGCTTAACGACCCAAGAGACCCAGTACTTC
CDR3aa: CASSLTTQETQYF

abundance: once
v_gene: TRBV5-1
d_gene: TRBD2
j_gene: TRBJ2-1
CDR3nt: TGCGCCAGCAGCTTATCGATACTAGCGGGAGAAGGTGAGCAGTTCTTC
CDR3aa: CASSLSILAGEGEQFF

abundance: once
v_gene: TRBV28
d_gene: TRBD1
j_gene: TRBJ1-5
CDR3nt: TGTGCCAGCAGTCCGGCAGGGGGGGGTCAGCCCCAGCATTTT
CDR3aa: CASSPAGGGQPQHF

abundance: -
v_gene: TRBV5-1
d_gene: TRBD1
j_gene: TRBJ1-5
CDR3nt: TGCGCCAGCAGCCAAGGGTCGGGACAGGGACAGCCCCAGCATTTT
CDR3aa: CASSQGSGQGQPQHF

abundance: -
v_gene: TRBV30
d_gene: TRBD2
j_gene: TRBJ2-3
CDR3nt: TGTGCCCGACCGGGACTAGCGGGGGTAGATACGCAGTATTTT
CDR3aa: CARPGLAGVDTQYF

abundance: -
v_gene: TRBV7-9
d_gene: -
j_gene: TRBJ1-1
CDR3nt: TGTGCCAGCAGCTTATTCGTTGGTGCTTTCTTT
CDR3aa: CASSLFVGAFF

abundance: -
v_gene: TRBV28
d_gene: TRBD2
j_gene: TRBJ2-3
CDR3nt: TGTGCCAGCAGCAGCGGGAGGGTCTATTTT
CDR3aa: CASSSGRVYF

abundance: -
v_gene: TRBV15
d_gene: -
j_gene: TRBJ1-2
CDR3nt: TGTGCCACCAGCAGGGGAGACGGGGACTATGGCTACACCTTC
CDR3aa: CATSRGDGDYGYTF

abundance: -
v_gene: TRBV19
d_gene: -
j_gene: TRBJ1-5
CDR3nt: TGTGCCAGTAGTGAGAAGGACAGTAATCAGCCCCAGCATTTT
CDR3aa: CASSEKDSNQPQHF

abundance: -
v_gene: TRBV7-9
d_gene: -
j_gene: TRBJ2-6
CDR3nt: TGTGCCAGCAGCTTAACGTCAGATCAGGTCCCTGGGGCCAACGTCCTGACTTTC
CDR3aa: CASSLTSDQVPGANVLTF

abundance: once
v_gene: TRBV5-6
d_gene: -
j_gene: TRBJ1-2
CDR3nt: TGTGCCAGCAGCCTGCCGGGCCTTCCTTACTATGGCTACACCTTC
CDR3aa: CASSLPGLPYYGYTF

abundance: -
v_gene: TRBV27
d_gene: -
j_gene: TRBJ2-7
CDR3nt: TGTGCCAGCAGTTTCGGTAGAGGGTACGAGCAGTACTTC
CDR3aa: CASSFGRGYEQYF

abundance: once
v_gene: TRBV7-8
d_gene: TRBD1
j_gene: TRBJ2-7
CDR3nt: TGTGCCAGCAGCTCAAAACAGGGGCCCTCCTACGAGCAGTACTTC
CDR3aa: CASSSKQGPSYEQYF

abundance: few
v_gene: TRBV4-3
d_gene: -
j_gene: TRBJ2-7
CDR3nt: TGCGCCAGCAGCCCCGGGCCAGGGCGCGAGCAGTACTTC
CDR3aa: CASSPGPGREQYF

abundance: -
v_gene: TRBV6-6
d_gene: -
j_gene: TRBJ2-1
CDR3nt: TGTGCCAGCAGCAATATGGGGGGGGCCACCAATGAGCAGTTCTTC
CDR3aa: CASSNMGGATNEQFF

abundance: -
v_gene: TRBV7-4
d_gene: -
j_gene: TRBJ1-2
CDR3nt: TGTGCCAGCAGCCCAGAGCCCGGGGAGCGTAAAGGCGGCTACACCTTC
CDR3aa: CASSPEPGERKGGYTF

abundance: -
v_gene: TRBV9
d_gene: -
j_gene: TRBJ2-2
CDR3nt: TGTGCCAGCAGCGTAGAGAGCGGTCCCGGGGAGCTGTTTTTT
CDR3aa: CASSVESGPGELFF

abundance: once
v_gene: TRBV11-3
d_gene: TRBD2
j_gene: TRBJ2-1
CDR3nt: TGTGCCAGCAGCTTCGGGACTAGCGGTGAGCAGTTCTTC
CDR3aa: CASSFGTSGEQFF

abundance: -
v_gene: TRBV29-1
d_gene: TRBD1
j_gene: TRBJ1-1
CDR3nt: TGCAGCGTGGAAACAGGGGCGAACACTGAAGCTTTCTTT
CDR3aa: CSVETGANTEAFF